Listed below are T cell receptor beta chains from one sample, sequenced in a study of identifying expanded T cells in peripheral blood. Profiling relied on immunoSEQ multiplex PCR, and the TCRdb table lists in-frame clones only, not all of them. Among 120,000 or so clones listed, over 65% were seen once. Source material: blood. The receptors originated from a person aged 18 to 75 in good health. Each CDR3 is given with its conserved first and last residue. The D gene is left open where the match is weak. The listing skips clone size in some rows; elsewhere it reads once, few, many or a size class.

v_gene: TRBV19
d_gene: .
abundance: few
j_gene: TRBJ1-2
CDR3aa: CATLSRGGSTNYGYTF
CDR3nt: TGTGCCACCCTAAGCCGGGGGGGCAGCACTAACTATGGCTACACCTTC

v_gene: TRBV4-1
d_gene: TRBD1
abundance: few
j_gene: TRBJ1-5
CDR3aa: CASSWDRGGQPQHF
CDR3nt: TGCGCCAGCAGCTGGGACAGGGGGGGTCAGCCCCAGCATTTT

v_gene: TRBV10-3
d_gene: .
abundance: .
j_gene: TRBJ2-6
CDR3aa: CAIRPVSGANVLTF
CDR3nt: TGTGCCATCAGACCGGTATCTGGGGCCAACGTCCTGACTTTC

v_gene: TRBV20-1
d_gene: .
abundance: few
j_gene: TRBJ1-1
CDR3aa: CSARRNTEAFF
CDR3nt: TGCAGTGCTAGGAGGAACACTGAAGCTTTCTTT

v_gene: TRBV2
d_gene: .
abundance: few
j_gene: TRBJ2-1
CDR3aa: CASSELQWNEQFF
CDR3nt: TGTGCCAGCAGTGAGTTGCAATGGAATGAGCAGTTCTTC

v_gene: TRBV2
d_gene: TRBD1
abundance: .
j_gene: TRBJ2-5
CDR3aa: CASGTEETQYF
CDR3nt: TGTGCCAGCGGGACAGAAGAGACCCAGTACTTC

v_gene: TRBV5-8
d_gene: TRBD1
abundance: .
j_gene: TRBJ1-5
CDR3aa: CASSPLGQGNQPQHF
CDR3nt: TGTGCCAGCAGCCCGTTGGGACAGGGAAATCAGCCCCAGCATTTT

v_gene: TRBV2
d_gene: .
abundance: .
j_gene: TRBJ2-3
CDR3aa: CASSVKTGTQYF
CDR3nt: TGTGCCAGCAGTGTAAAGACAGGAACGCAGTATTTT

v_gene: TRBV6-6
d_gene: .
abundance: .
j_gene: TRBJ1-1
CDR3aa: CAVLGIRTEAFF
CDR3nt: TGTGCCGTACTGGGCATACGCACTGAAGCTTTCTTT

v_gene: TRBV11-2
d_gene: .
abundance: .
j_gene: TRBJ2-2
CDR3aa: CASTQSGIYSTGELFF
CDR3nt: TGTGCCAGCACCCAGAGTGGGATTTATTCGACCGGGGAGCTGTTTTTT

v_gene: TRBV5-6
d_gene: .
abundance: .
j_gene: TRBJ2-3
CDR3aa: CAGGSRGNLSTDTQYF
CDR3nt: TGTGCCGGGGGCTCCCGGGGGAACCTTAGCACAGATACGCAGTATTTT

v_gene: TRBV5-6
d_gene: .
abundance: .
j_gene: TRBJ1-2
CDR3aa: CASSPGEYGYTF
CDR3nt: TGTGCCAGCAGCCCGGGAGAGTATGGCTACACCTTC

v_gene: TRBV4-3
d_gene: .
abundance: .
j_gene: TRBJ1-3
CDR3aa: CASSQAQGAGNTIYF
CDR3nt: TGCGCCAGCAGCCAGGCTCAGGGAGCCGGAAACACCATATATTTT

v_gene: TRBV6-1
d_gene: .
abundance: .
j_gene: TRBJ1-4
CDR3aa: CASSDPGYEKLFF
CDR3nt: TGTGCCAGCAGTGATCCGGGGTACGAAAAACTGTTTTTT

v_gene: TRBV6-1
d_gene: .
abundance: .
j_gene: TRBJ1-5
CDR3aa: CASSEQYRNQPQHF
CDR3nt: TGTGCCAGCAGTGAACAGTACAGAAATCAGCCCCAGCATTTT

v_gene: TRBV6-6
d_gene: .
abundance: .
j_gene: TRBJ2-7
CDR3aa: CASRIGFQSAYEQYF
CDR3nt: TGTGCCAGCCGTATCGGGTTTCAGAGCGCCTACGAGCAGTACTTC

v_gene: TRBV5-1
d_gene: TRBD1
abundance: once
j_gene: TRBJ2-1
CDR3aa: CASTSRDRGQGEQFF
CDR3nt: TGCGCCAGCACCTCCCGGGACAGGGGGCAAGGTGAGCAGTTCTTC

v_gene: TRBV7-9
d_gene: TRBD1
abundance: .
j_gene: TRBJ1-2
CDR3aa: CASTPSPTGGDYGYTF
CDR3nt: TGTGCCAGCACTCCCAGCCCTACAGGGGGCGACTATGGCTACACCTTC

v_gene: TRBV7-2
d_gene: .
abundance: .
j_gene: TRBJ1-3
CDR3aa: CASSLTRLTGSGNTIYF
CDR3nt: TGTGCCAGCAGCCTCACTAGGCTGACAGGCTCTGGAAACACCATATATTTT

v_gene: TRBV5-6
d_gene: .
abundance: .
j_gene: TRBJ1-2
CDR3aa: CASSSWASSNYGYTF
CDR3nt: TGTGCCAGCAGCTCTTGGGCCAGTTCTAACTATGGCTACACCTTC

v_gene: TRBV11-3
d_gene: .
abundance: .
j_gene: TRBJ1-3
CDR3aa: CASSLWDGDSSGNTIYF
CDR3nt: TGTGCCAGCAGCTTGTGGGACGGAGATAGCTCTGGAAACACCATATATTTT

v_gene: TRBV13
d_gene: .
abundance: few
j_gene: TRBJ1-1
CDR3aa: CASSLLAGANTEAFF
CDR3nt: TGTGCCAGCAGCTTATTAGCAGGGGCTAACACTGAAGCTTTCTTT

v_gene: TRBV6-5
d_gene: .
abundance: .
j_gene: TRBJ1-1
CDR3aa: CASSYGHPNTEAFF
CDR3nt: TGTGCCAGCAGTTACGGACACCCGAACACTGAAGCTTTCTTT

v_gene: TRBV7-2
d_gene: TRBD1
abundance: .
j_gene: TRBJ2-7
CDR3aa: CASTLNPGTGVYEQYF
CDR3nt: TGTGCCAGCACCCTAAACCCGGGGACAGGGGTCTACGAGCAGTACTTC

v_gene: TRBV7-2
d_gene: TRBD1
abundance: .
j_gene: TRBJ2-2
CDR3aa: CASSSRRKTGSPVRELFF
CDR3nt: TGTGCCAGCAGCTCTAGACGAAAGACAGGGTCTCCCGTCAGGGAGCTGTTTTTT

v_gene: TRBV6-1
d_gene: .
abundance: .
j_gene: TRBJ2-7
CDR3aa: CASRVLPGGSYEQYF
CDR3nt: TGTGCCAGCAGGGTGTTACCCGGGGGATCGTACGAGCAGTACTTC

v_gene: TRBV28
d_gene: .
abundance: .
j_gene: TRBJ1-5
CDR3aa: CASSLRVGAGLNQPQHF
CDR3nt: TGTGCCAGCAGTTTAAGAGTAGGTGCGGGCTTAAATCAGCCCCAGCATTTT

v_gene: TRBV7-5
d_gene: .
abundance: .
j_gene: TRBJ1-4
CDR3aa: CARSSECTPTNEKLFF
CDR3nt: TGTGCCAGAAGCTCCGAGTGTACACCAACTAATGAAAAACTGTTTTTT

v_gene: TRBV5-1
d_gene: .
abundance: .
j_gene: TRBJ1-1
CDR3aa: CASRQGNTEAFF
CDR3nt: TGCGCCAGCAGACAGGGTAACACTGAAGCTTTCTTT

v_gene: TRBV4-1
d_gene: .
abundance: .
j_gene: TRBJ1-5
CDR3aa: CASSQVSGGREPQHF
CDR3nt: TGCGCCAGCAGCCAAGTTAGCGGGGGTCGGGAGCCCCAGCATTTT

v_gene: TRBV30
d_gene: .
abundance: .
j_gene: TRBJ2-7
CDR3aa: CAWGPRGSQSYEQYF
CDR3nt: TGTGCCTGGGGGCCGAGGGGCAGTCAGTCCTACGAGCAGTACTTC

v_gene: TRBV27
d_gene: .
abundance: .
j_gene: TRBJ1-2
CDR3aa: CASSLSSSGTLVGYTF
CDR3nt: TGTGCCAGCAGTTTATCCTCCTCAGGGACCCTCGTCGGCTACACCTTC

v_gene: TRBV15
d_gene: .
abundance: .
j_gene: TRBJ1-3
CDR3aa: CATSRDTGAGNTIYF
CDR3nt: TGTGCCACCAGCAGAGATACGGGGGCTGGAAACACCATATATTTT

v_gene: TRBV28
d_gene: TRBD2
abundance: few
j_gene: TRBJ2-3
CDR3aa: CASSDFGRGGTDTQYF
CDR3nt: TGTGCCAGCAGTGATTTTGGGCGGGGGGGCACAGATACGCAGTATTTT

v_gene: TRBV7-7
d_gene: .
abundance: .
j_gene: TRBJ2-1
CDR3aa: CASSYGSGSYNEQFF
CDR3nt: TGTGCCAGCAGCTACGGGAGCGGCTCCTACAATGAGCAGTTCTTC

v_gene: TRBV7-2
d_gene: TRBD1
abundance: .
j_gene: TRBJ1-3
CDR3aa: CASSLAGQESTIYF
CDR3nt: TGTGCCAGCAGCTTAGCGGGACAGGAATCCACCATATATTTT

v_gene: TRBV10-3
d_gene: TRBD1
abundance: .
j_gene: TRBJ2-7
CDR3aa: CATQGVTGGSVEQYF
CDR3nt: TGTGCCACACAGGGGGTTACAGGGGGCTCGGTCGAGCAGTACTTC

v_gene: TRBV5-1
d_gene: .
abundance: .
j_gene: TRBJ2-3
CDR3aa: CASSTGWSTDTQYF
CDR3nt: TGCGCCAGCAGCACGGGATGGAGCACAGATACGCAGTATTTT

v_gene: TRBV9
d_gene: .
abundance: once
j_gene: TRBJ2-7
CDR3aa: CASSVGGTSSEQYF
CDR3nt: TGTGCCAGCAGCGTAGGGGGGACCTCTTCCGAGCAGTACTTC

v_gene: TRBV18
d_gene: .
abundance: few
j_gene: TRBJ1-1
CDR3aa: CASSPDGNTEAFF
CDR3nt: TGTGCCAGCTCACCTGACGGGAACACTGAAGCTTTCTTT